The 30 T cell receptor beta chains below come from one sample, sequenced in a study of shared clonotypes between healthy human individuals. Data came from immunoSEQ multiplex PCR; TCRdb stores just in-frame clones and leaves some out. Seen here are about 2.3 million clones, approximately 95% observed once, and the top ten hold 0.39%. The sequenced material came from naive CD4+ T cells from PBMCs. Subset specified: CD45RA+ positively selected. The receptors shown here come from a young man in good health. Some clones in this sample may be carry-over from other donors' samples.

The chain has TRBV11-2 and TRBJ2-5; D is unclear. V was trimmed by 5 bases and J by 2 bases, leaving 12 bases between them. Germline V gene sequence: CDR1 SGHAT, CDR2 FQNNGV. The CDR3 consists of 14 residues. The CDR3 region has the DNA TGTGCCAGCAGCCTCCGGCCCGGACAAGAGACCCAGTACTTC. It encodes CASSLRPGQETQYF.

In its sample, this clone was seen once. The J gene is TRBJ2-7, the V gene TRBV6-5; D ambiguous. This CDR3 has 15 amino acids. The germline gives CDR1 MNHEY, CDR2 SVGAGI. Trimming stripped 0 bases from V and 6 bases from J, with 15 bases between. CDR3 loop: CASSYSLDPGSEQYF. CDR3 coding DNA: TGTGCCAGCAGTTACTCGCTGGACCCCGGCAGCGAGCAGTACTTC.

The chain uses TRBV9 and TRBJ1-5; D is unresolved. Trimming shortened V by 0 bases and J by 11 bases, and 6 bases separated the two germline ends. The germline CDR1 and CDR2 sequences are SGDLS and YYNGEE. The CDR3 consists of 11 residues. The DNA for the CDR3 is TGTGCCAGCAGCGTAGACAGAACCCAGCATTTT. Protein product: CASSVDRTQHF.

To note about this clone: This sample also contains other DNA sequences that code for the same CDR3. The rearrangement links TRBV5-1 to TRBJ2-5; TRBD2 matches 12 bases. This CDR3 spans 16 amino acids. The germline CDR1 and CDR2 sequences are SGHRS and YFSETQ. V trimming: 2 bases; J trimming: 2 bases; junction bases outside the gene matches: 4. The chain's CDR3 is CASSFGLAGPQETQYF. CDR3 nucleotide sequence: TGCGCCAGCAGCTTCGGACTAGCGGGGCCGCAAGAGACCCAGTACTTC.

CDR3 coding DNA: TGTGCCACCAGCAGAGATTGGGACAGGGGGGCAGATACGCAGTATTTT. Residues: CATSRDWDRGADTQYF. The rearrangement uses TRBV15 and TRBJ2-3, with 11 bases identical to TRBD1. CDR3 size: 16 residues. The germline gives CDR1 LNHNV, CDR2 YYDKDF (reference sequence). J gave up 4 bases and V 0 bases, and 3 bases lay outside the gene matches.

In its sample, this clone was seen once. V is TRBV6-5 and J is TRBJ2-7; 8 bases are shared with TRBD1. The ends lost 6 bases at V and 2 bases at J; junction bases unmatched: 6. Germline CDR1 and CDR2: MNHEY and SVGAGI. The CDR3 sequence is 14 residues long. The CDR3 sequence: CASSSQQGAYEQYF. As DNA, the CDR3 is TGTGCCAGCAGCAGCCAACAGGGGGCCTACGAGCAGTACTTC.

This chain uses TRBV30 with TRBJ2-1, with a possible D match to TRBD2 (5 bases). Between the trimmed V and J ends, which lost 2 bases and 4 bases, there was a span of 15 bases. Germline V lookup: CDR1 GTSNPN, CDR2 SVGIG (reference sequence). This CDR3 contains 15 residues. This CDR3 is CAWSPAGPIYNEQFF. The CDR3 nucleotides are TGTGCCTGGAGTCCCGCGGGTCCCATATACAATGAGCAGTTCTTC.

The chain has TRBV2 and TRBJ2-7, with D possibly TRBD2 on 5 matching bases. Germline V gene sequence: CDR1 SNHLY, CDR2 FYNNEI. The CDR3 contains 14 residues. The V and J ends lost 3 bases and 9 bases respectively, with 18 bases between them. The DNA of the CDR3 is TGTGCCAGCAGTGATAGATTCGGGATGAACGGGCAGTACTTC. Protein: CASSDRFGMNGQYF.

The chain carries TRBV14 and TRBJ1-1; TRBD1 might be the D (6 bases). V lost 5 bases and J lost 7, with 23 bases in between. The germline gives CDR1 SGHDN, CDR2 FVKESK. The CDR3 sequence is 16 residues long. This CDR3 reads CASSSHRERVTGEAFF. CDR3 bases: TGTGCCAGCAGCTCGCACAGGGAAAGGGTAACTGGTGAAGCTTTCTTT. Full variable domain (remainder filled in from reference TRBV14 and TRBJ1-1): EAGVTQFPSHSVIEKGQTVTLRCDPISGHDNLYWYRRVMGKEIKFLLHFVKESKQDESGMPNNRFLAERTGGTYSTLKVQPAELEDSGVYFCASSSHRERVTGEAFFGQGTRLTVV.

The chain employs TRBV30 and TRBJ2-7; 14 bases are a match to TRBD2. The V and J ends lost 2 bases and 5 bases, in that order; junction bases with no gene match: 8. Germline loops: CDR1 GTSNPN, CDR2 SVGIG (reference sequence). CDR3 length: 16 residues. The CDR3 nucleotides read TGTGCCTGGAGTTTTGGACTAGCGGGAGGTCCGGACGAGCAGTACTTC. It encodes CAWSFGLAGGPDEQYF.

J is TRBJ1-1 and V is TRBV18; 12 bases are a match to TRBD1. The CDR3 covers 16 residues. Germline values: CDR1 KGHSH, CDR2 LQKENI. The V and J ends lost 3 bases and 11 bases, in that order; junction bases with no gene match: 13. This CDR3 reads CASSPLGTGGQVGAFF. The CDR3 region has the DNA TGTGCCAGCTCACCTCTGGGGACAGGGGGCCAAGTTGGGGCTTTCTTT.

V usage is TRBV7-2 and J usage is TRBJ2-7, with TRBD1 identical over 8 bases. The ends lost 2 bases at V and 4 bases at J; junction bases unmatched: 7. The CDR3 has 15 amino acids. Looked up from germline, CDR1 is SGHTA and CDR2 is FQGNSA. The CDR3 region is CASSLQGALGYEQYF. The CDR3 DNA reads as TGTGCCAGCAGCTTACAGGGGGCGCTCGGGTACGAGCAGTACTTC. Complete variable domain (other parts from reference TRBV7-2 and TRBJ2-7): GAGVSQSPSNKVTEKGKDVELRCDPISGHTALYWYRQSLGQGLEFLIYFQGNSAPDKSGLPSDRFSAERTGGSVSTLTIQRTQQEDSAVYLCASSLQGALGYEQYFGPGTRLTVT.

The chain is built from TRBV5-1 and TRBJ2-2; no reliable D call. The CDR3 extends over 15 amino acids. Trimming shortened V by 4 bases and J by 6 bases, and 16 bases separated the two germline ends. The germline V gene has CDR1 SGHRS and CDR2 YFSETQ. CDR3 bases: TGCGCCAGCAGCCCGGCCACGCCCGGTCCCGGGGAGCTGTTTTTT. Translated: CASSPATPGPGELFF. The variable domain in full, with the rest retrieved from reference TRBV5-1 and TRBJ2-2, is KAGVTQTPRYLIKTRGQQVTLSCSPISGHRSVSWYQQTPGQGLQFLFEYFSETQRNKGNFPGRFSGRQFSNSRSEMNVSTLELGDSALYLCASSPATPGPGELFFGEGSRLTVL.

As to this clone: This CDR3 is also generated by other DNA sequences in the sample. The gene calls are TRBV7-2 and TRBJ2-2; D may be TRBD1 (6 bases). Trimming shortened V by 1 base and J by 4 bases, and 10 bases separated the two germline ends. From germline, CDR1 is SGHTA and CDR2 FQGNSA. This CDR3 contains 15 residues. CDR3 region: CASSLVLGGTGELFF. In nucleotides, the CDR3 is TGTGCCAGCAGCTTAGTATTAGGGGGCACCGGGGAGCTGTTTTTT.

The CDR3 nucleotides are TGTGCCAGCAGTAAAAAGACAGGGAAAAACATTCAGTACTTC. Protein: CASSKKTGKNIQYF. The V gene is TRBV6-5, the J gene TRBJ2-4, with 7 bases matching TRBD1. V shed 5 bases and J 4 bases; nucleotides not matched to a gene: 5. The germline V gene encodes CDR1 MNHEY and CDR2 SVGAGI. The CDR3 extends over 14 amino acids.

The CDR3 reads CASSDGQGDIHF. CDR3 DNA sequence: TGTGCCAGCAGTGATGGACAGGGGGACATCCACTTT. The chain carries TRBV28 and TRBJ1-6, with 10 bases lining up with TRBD1. The junction had 6 bases not matched to a gene; V was cut back by 5 bases and J by 17 bases. The CDR3 runs to 12 residues. In germline, CDR1 is MDHEN, CDR2 SYDVKM.

The chain recombines TRBV9 with TRBJ2-4, with D tentatively TRBD1 (6 bases). Trimming stripped 4 bases from V and 0 bases from J, with 14 bases between. CDR1 SGDLS and CDR2 YYNGEE come from the germline V gene. This CDR3 comprises 16 residues. CDR3 protein: CASSPGTTLAKNIQYF. CDR3 DNA sequence: TGTGCCAGCAGCCCCGGGACAACCCTAGCCAAAAACATTCAGTACTTC.

This clone was counted a few times. J is TRBJ2-6 and V is TRBV5-1; TRBD2 matches at 8 bases. V shed 3 bases and J 2 bases; nucleotides not matched to a gene: 4. Germline V lookup: CDR1 SGHRS, CDR2 YFSETQ. This CDR3 region has 16 residues. The CDR3 DNA sequence: TGCGCCAGCAGCTCCGCAGCGGGAGCTGGGGCCAACGTCCTGACTTTC. Its translation is CASSSAAGAGANVLTF.

CDR3 protein: CASSLSVEAAGNTIYF. CDR3 in DNA: TGTGCCAGCAGCTTATCAGTAGAAGCTGCGGGAAACACCATATATTTT. The rearrangement joins TRBV7-9 to TRBJ1-3; D gene unclear. Trimming shortened V by 2 bases and J by 4 bases, and 15 bases separated the two germline ends. Germline CDR1 and CDR2: SEHNR and FQNEAQ (reference sequence). The CDR3 covers 16 residues.

As for this clone: The identical CDR3 is also encoded by other nucleotide sequences in the sample. The chain is built from TRBV27 and TRBJ1-3, with D perhaps TRBD1 (5 bases). The V end lost 3 bases, the J end lost 2 bases, and 8 bases lay between the germline ends. CDR3 length: 14 residues. The germline gives CDR1 MNHEY, CDR2 SMNVEV (reference sequence). In nucleotides, the CDR3 is TGTGCCAGCAGTTTGCAAGGGGCTGGAAACACCATATATTTT. This gives the protein CASSLQGAGNTIYF.

The chain couples TRBV7-8 to TRBJ2-3; 8 nucleotides line up with TRBD2. The CDR3 has 16 amino acids. The germline gives CDR1 SGHVS, CDR2 FQNEAQ. V lost 0 bases and J lost 4; bases outside the gene matches: 6. The CDR3 spells CASSLATGGRSDTQYF. The CDR3 DNA is TGTGCCAGCAGCTTAGCGACCGGCGGGAGGTCAGATACGCAGTATTTT.

V usage is TRBV29-1 and J usage is TRBJ2-7; maybe TRBD2 (6 bases). CDR1 and CDR2 (germline): SQVTM, ANQGSEA. CDR3 length: 13 amino acids. Between the trimmed V and J ends, which lost 0 bases and 7 bases, there was a span of 13 bases. Written as DNA, the CDR3 is TGCAGCGTTGAAGATCTGACTAGGCGGGAGCAGTACTTC. It translates to CSVEDLTRREQYF.

The genes are TRBV7-8 and TRBJ2-3; TRBD2 aligns across 9 bases. Per the germline V gene, CDR1 is SGHVS and CDR2 is FQNEAQ. This CDR3 has 18 amino acids. Unmatched junction bases numbered 7, after V lost 0 bases and J lost 0 bases. The CDR3 is CASSLARSSGASTDTQYF. CDR3 bases: TGTGCCAGCAGCTTAGCGCGGTCTAGCGGGGCTAGCACAGATACGCAGTATTTT.

The V call is TRBV9, the J call TRBJ2-3; the match to TRBD2 covers 8 bases. J lost 0 bases, V lost 4 bases, and 10 bases had no gene match. CDR3 length equals 17 residues. Germline V gene sequence: CDR1 SGDLS, CDR2 YYNGEE. The chain's CDR3 is CASSPRLASTSTDTQYF. CDR3 in DNA: TGTGCCAGCAGCCCCCGACTAGCGAGTACTAGCACAGATACGCAGTATTTT.

The V gene is TRBV7-2, the J gene TRBJ2-7, with TRBD2 identical over 7 bases. V lost 3 bases to trimming and J lost 4 bases; unmatched junction nucleotides: 6. The CDR3 runs 14 residues. Germline V lookup: CDR1 SGHTA, CDR2 FQGNSA. CDR3 sequence (DNA): TGTGCCAGCAGCTTCATAGCGGGCAATTACGAGCAGTACTTC. Translating it yields CASSFIAGNYEQYF.

This chain joins TRBV28 and TRBJ2-5; D call uncertain. V was trimmed by 6 bases and J by 5 bases, leaving 10 bases between them. The CDR3 runs to 12 residues. Germline CDR1 MDHEN, CDR2 SYDVKM. CDR3 nucleotides: TGTGCCAGCAGAGAAAGGGATGAGACCCAGTACTTC. Translating it yields CASRERDETQYF.

The gene calls are TRBV9 and TRBJ2-2; D possibly corresponds to TRBD1 (5 bases). The CDR3 has 13 amino acids. CDR1 and CDR2 (germline): SGDLS, YYNGEE. Between the trimmed V and J ends, which lost 3 bases and 4 bases, there was a span of 7 bases. CDR3 bases: TGTGCCAGCAGCGAGGGGTTCACCGGGGAGCTGTTTTTT. Its translation: CASSEGFTGELFF.

This clone has only a few counts. The chain uses TRBV28 and TRBJ1-1; D not certain. The CDR3 spans 14 residues. Trimming shortened V by 2 bases and J by 5 bases, and 12 bases separated the two germline ends. Germline CDR1 reads MDHEN; CDR2 reads SYDVKM. The CDR3 loop is CASSLEAVETEAFF. The CDR3 nucleotides are TGTGCCAGCAGTTTAGAGGCAGTTGAGACTGAAGCTTTCTTT.

This chain uses TRBV5-4 with TRBJ1-4; TRBD1 matches at 8 bases. Germline V gives CDR1 SGHNT, CDR2 YYREEE (reference sequence). The CDR3 is made up of 15 amino acids. Trimming at V came to 4 bases and at J to 8 bases, leaving 10 bases not matched to a gene. The DNA of the CDR3 is TGTGCCAGCAGCCCCGGCAGGGGGCGCAGGGAAAAACTGTTTTTT. Residues: CASSPGRGRREKLFF.

V is TRBV14 and J is TRBJ2-3, with 7 bases lining up with TRBD2. Losses at the gene ends were 1 base for V and 5 bases for J; bases not matched to a gene: 15. The CDR3 spans 18 residues. Germline V gives CDR1 SGHDN, CDR2 FVKESK. In DNA form, the CDR3 reads TGTGCCAGCAGCCAAGGGAGAGCAGCGGGGCCTTCCGGAGATACGCAGTATTTT. It codes for CASSQGRAAGPSGDTQYF.